This T cell receptor beta chain was sequenced during a study of T cells in Graves' hyperthyroidism and ophthalmopathy. On the study more broadly: Peripheral blood was secured at the point of initial diagnosis, before any treatment.

Study-wide results and caveats: Expanded thyroid clonotypes (above 0.001) were mostly also found in blood.

The study left out patients who had uncontrolled infection, other autoimmune disease, pregnancy or lactation. For the diagnoses, clinical symptoms, serum thyroxine and TRAb, thyroid ultrasound and orbital computed tomography were used. The ends lost 6 bases at V and 4 bases at J; junction bases unmatched: 11. Germline-derived CDR1 and CDR2 are DFQATT and SNEGSKA (reference sequence). The CDR3 contains 14 residues. In its sample, this clonotype was seen many times. The antigen is not known. The CDR3 regions of TCR beta were amplified from RNA transcripts. Carried out on the TCR CDR3, a first-round RT-PCR used the HTBI primer set. TCRdb recomputed calls from the multiplex PCR reads with MiXCR, one row per CDR3 protein. This sample has about 760,000 distinct CDR3 sequences, with approximately 36% found just once.

The chain links TRBV20-1 to TRBJ2-7; TRBD1 aligns across 8 bases. Sequencing was performed on blood. The origin of this receptor is a woman between 40 and 50 years old with Graves' hyperthyroidism. CDR3 residues: CSATPGQGGYEQYF. CDR3 DNA: TGCAGTGCCACCCCAGGACAGGGCGGGTACGAGCAGTACTTC.